Presented here are 29 T cell receptor beta chains from one specimen sequenced in a study of response to subunit inactivated influenza vaccine. Via MiXCR, TCRdb re-called the RT-PCR reads, giving one row per CDR3 protein. Of hundreds of thousands of distinct CDR3 sequences in the sample, 10% to 15% were seen once. The starting material was PBMCs from blood, obtained on the day of vaccination. These receptors were collected from a man aged 50-59 years who received an inactivated influenza vaccine.

This clonotype occurred many times. The chain uses TRBV7-6 and TRBJ1-1; no clear D. The CDR3 is 13 amino acids. The germline gives CDR1 SGHVS, CDR2 FNYEAQ. Trimming took 0 bases from V and 5 from J, leaving 7 bases between them. The CDR3 DNA sequence: TGTGCCAGCAGCTTAGCATACCGAACTGAAGCTTTCTTT. Its protein product is CASSLAYRTEAFF.

The gene calls are TRBV5-5 and TRBJ2-4; unclear D gene. The V end was cut by 0 bases, the J end by 10 bases, with 14 bases between. The CDR3 is made up of 14 amino acids. The germline gives CDR1 SGHKS, CDR2 YYEKEE (reference sequence). This CDR3 reads CASSLEQYLRIQYF. In nucleotides, the CDR3 is TGTGCCAGCAGCTTGGAGCAATACCTTCGTATTCAGTACTTC.

V is TRBV29-1 and J is TRBJ2-1; TRBD2 matches 10 bases. Germline CDR1 is SQVTM and CDR2 is ANQGSEA. The CDR3 totals 14 residues. V gave up 7 bases and J gave up 6 bases; unmatched junction bases: 9. The CDR3 sequence: CSGFSGGAINEQFF. CDR3 bases: TGCAGCGGGTTCAGCGGGGGGGCAATCAATGAGCAGTTCTTC.

The rearrangement uses TRBV7-2 and TRBJ2-1, with 9 bases identical to TRBD1. The CDR3 sequence is 14 residues long. Germline CDR1 and CDR2: SGHTA and FQGNSA. V trimming: 4 bases; J trimming: 9 bases; junction bases outside the gene matches: 7. CDR3: CASSSGTGTSEQFF. CDR3 coding DNA: TGTGCCAGCAGCTCTGGGACAGGGACAAGTGAGCAGTTCTTC.

V usage is TRBV3-1 and J usage is TRBJ2-7; 8 bases fit TRBD1. V lost 1 base, J lost 1 base, and 6 bases stayed unmatched. This CDR3 is built from 16 residues. Per germline, CDR1 LGHDT and CDR2 YNNKEL (reference sequence). CDR3 sequence: CASSQGQGAKSYEQYF. The DNA of the CDR3 is TGTGCCAGCAGCCAAGGCCAGGGGGCAAAGTCCTACGAGCAGTACTTC.

This clonotype was seen many times. The junction departs from germline at one end; a sequencing error may be responsible. The V gene is TRBV5-1, the J gene TRBJ2-1, with a possible D match to TRBD1 (5 bases). The CDR3 contains 14 residues. Germline CDR1 and CDR2: SGHRS and YFSETQ. CDR3 residues: CASSLAQGYNEQFF. CDR3 nucleotide sequence: TGTGCCAGCAGCTTAGCCCAGGGCTACAATGAGCAGTTCTTC. The full variable domain, rest sourced from reference TRBV5-1 and TRBJ2-1, is KAGVTQTPRYLIKTRGQQVTLSCSPISGHRSVSWYQQTPGQGLQFLFEYFSETQRNKGNFPGRFSGRQFSNSRSEMNVSTLELGDSALYLCASSLAQGYNEQFFGPGTRLTVL.

This clonotype was detected only a few times. V and J are TRBV5-4 and TRBJ2-7, with D unclear. Trimming cost V 1 base and J 6 bases, with 14 bases left between them. From germline, CDR1 is SGHNT and CDR2 YYREEE (reference sequence). This CDR3 spans 14 amino acids. The CDR3 loop is CASSLKQRPLEQYF. CDR3 DNA: TGTGCCAGCAGCTTGAAACAGAGACCCCTCGAGCAGTACTTC. The variable domain in full, completed from reference TRBV5-4 and TRBJ2-7, reads ETGVTQSPTHLIKTRGQQVTLRCSSQSGHNTVSWYQQALGQGPQFIFQYYREEENGRGNFPPRFSGLQFPNYSSELNVNALELDDSALYLCASSLKQRPLEQYFGPGTRLTVT.

This clonotype has a count of ten or more. This rearrangement joins TRBV5-1 to TRBJ2-3; TRBD2 agrees at 14 bases. This CDR3 contains 16 residues. Trimming at V came to 3 bases and at J to 4 bases, leaving 4 bases not matched to a gene. CDR1 is SGHRS, CDR2 YFSETQ, per germline. CDR3 protein: CASSWGTSGSSDTQYF. In DNA form, the CDR3 reads TGCGCCAGCAGCTGGGGGACTAGCGGGAGTTCAGATACGCAGTATTTT.

This clonotype was counted at least ten times. CDR3 sequence: CAMSQAGGTDTQYF. CDR3 bases: TGTGCCATGTCACAAGCGGGGGGCACAGATACGCAGTATTTT. V and J are TRBV10-3 and TRBJ2-3; TRBD2 aligns across 8 bases. J lost 1 base, V lost 9 bases, and 6 bases had no gene match. The germline CDR1 and CDR2 sequences are ENHRY and SYGVKD. CDR3 length equals 14 residues.

This clonotype was observed a few times. The rearrangement links TRBV11-2 to TRBJ2-6; D is undetermined. V was pared by 2 bases and J by 1 base, with 21 bases between. This CDR3 contains 20 residues. The germline gives CDR1 SGHAT, CDR2 FQNNGV. The CDR3 nucleotides read TGTGCCAGCAGCTTACCTCTCCGGGCGTCCTTTCTTTCTGGGGCCAACGTCCTGACTTTC. This translates into CASSLPLRASFLSGANVLTF.

This clonotype was seen only a few times. This chain joins TRBV6-5 and TRBJ1-5; D is undetermined. Germline CDR1 MNHEY, CDR2 SVGAGI. The CDR3 length is 13 residues. V was pared by 2 bases and J by 6 bases, with 8 bases between. As DNA, the CDR3 is TGTGCCAGCAGTTACGGGCTAGGTCAGCCCCAGCATTTT. Its translation is CASSYGLGQPQHF.

This clonotype has only a few counts. The rearrangement links TRBV5-1 to TRBJ1-1, with TRBD1 matching over 10 bases. CDR1 is SGHRS and CDR2 is YFSETQ in the germline V gene. The trim removed 3 bases at V and 1 base at J, leaving 3 bases unmatched. The CDR3 consists of 15 residues. The CDR3 nucleotides are TGCGCCAGCAGCTCGACAGGGGGCCCGAACACTGAAGCTTTCTTT. This translates into CASSSTGGPNTEAFF.

The gene calls are TRBV29-1 and TRBJ2-5; 9 positions agree with TRBD2. V gave up 4 bases and J gave up 4 bases; unmatched junction bases: 4. Germline CDR1 SQVTM, CDR2 ANQGSEA. The CDR3 length is 13 residues. This CDR3 is CSVGGGASETQYF. The CDR3 DNA reads TGCAGCGTTGGCGGGGGGGCCTCAGAGACCCAGTACTTC.

In this sample, this clonotype turned up a few times. V gene TRBV5-1 combines with J gene TRBJ2-5; 12 bases are a match to TRBD2. CDR3 size: 16 residues. V gave up 4 bases and J gave up 2 bases; unmatched junction bases: 6. Germline V gene sequence: CDR1 SGHRS, CDR2 YFSETQ. The CDR3 DNA reads TGCGCCAGCAGCCAGGGGACTAGCGGGCAACAAGAGACCCAGTACTTC. Its translation: CASSQGTSGQQETQYF.

This chain links TRBV6-1 with TRBJ2-1; 10 bases are shared with TRBD1. This CDR3 has 12 amino acids. V shed 8 bases and J 9 bases; nucleotides not matched to a gene: 4. Germline V gene sequence: CDR1 MNHNS, CDR2 SASEGT. DNA for the CDR3: TGTGCCAGCGGGACAGGGGACGGTGAGCAGTTCTTC. Its protein product is CASGTGDGEQFF.

A few counts support this clonotype. The CDR3 region has the DNA TGTGCCAGCAGCTTAAGTATACAGGGGGACTATGGCTACACCTTC. It codes for CASSLSIQGDYGYTF. The chain uses TRBV7-6 and TRBJ1-2; 8 bases are a match to TRBD1. The CDR3 is 15 amino acids. The J segment lost 3 bases and the V segment lost 2 bases, leaving 5 bases of the junction unmatched. CDR1 and CDR2 from the germline V gene are SGHVS and FNYEAQ.

This clonotype was counted many times. This chain links TRBV10-3 with TRBJ2-4; no firm D call. Trimming took 4 bases from V and 0 from J, leaving 7 bases between them. CDR3 length: 14 amino acids. CDR1 is ENHRY, CDR2 SYGVKD, per germline. The CDR3 DNA follows: TGTGCCATCAGTGTAGACGTAGCCAAAAACATTCAGTACTTC. It yields the protein CAISVDVAKNIQYF.

The gene calls are TRBV29-1 and TRBJ2-7; 7 nucleotides line up with TRBD2. V lost 5 bases to trimming and J lost 6 bases; unmatched junction nucleotides: 7. Germline assignment: CDR1 SQVTM and CDR2 ANQGSEA. The CDR3 has 12 residues. This CDR3 is CSVRTSFLEQYF. CDR3 sequence (DNA): TGCAGCGTTCGGACTAGTTTTCTCGAGCAGTACTTC.

This clonotype was counted between two and nine times. The J gene is TRBJ1-2, the V gene TRBV12-3 or TRBV12-4, with unresolved D. The CDR3 is 13 amino acids. V gave up 6 bases and J gave up 0 bases, with 8 bases separating them. CDR3 region: CASRTLTNYGYTF. Written as DNA, the CDR3 is TGTGCCAGCAGGACGCTTACTAACTATGGCTACACCTTC.

This clonotype was seen repeatedly, ten times or more. The chain couples TRBV7-9 to TRBJ2-1; no clear D gene. The V and J ends lost 6 bases and 7 bases respectively, with 7 bases between them. The V gene's germline CDR1 is SEHNR and CDR2 FQNEAQ (reference sequence). The CDR3 contains 11 residues. CDR3 in DNA: TGTGCCAGCAGGGTCCGGAATGAGCAGTTCTTC. It yields the protein CASRVRNEQFF.

In this sample, this clonotype turned up a few times. The chain carries TRBV5-6 and TRBJ2-1, with a possible D match to TRBD2 (7 bases). The CDR3 has 16 residues. Per the germline V gene, CDR1 is SGHDT and CDR2 is YYEEEE. V lost 4 bases and J 9 bases, leaving 23 bases between the germline ends. CDR3 bases: TGTGCCAGCAGCCCCACTAGGGGGGGCTCTGTAGGTGAGCAGTTCTTC. Its translation: CASSPTRGGSVGEQFF.

This clonotype was observed a few times. V usage is TRBV6-5 and J usage is TRBJ2-1; D is possibly TRBD1 (5 bases). CDR1 and CDR2 from the germline V gene are MNHEY and SVGAGI. Between the trimmed V and J ends, which lost 0 bases and 6 bases, there was a span of 9 bases. The CDR3 runs to 14 residues. The CDR3 is CASSYSDSFNEQFF. CDR3 sequence (DNA): TGTGCCAGCAGTTACTCCGACAGTTTCAATGAGCAGTTCTTC.

This sequence joins TRBV12-3 or TRBV12-4 and TRBJ2-4, with a tentative D call TRBD1 (6 bases). The ends were cut back, 2 bases at V and 6 bases at J, with 11 bases in the middle. This CDR3 has 14 amino acids. CDR3: CASSLQGRGNIQYF. CDR3 nucleotide sequence: TGTGCCAGCAGTTTACAGGGCAGGGGAAACATTCAGTACTTC.

The chain employs TRBV5-1 and TRBJ2-2; TRBD1 matches 7 bases. V was clipped by 5 bases and J by 6 bases; unmatched bases: 10. This CDR3 has 15 residues. The germline CDR1 and CDR2 sequences are SGHRS and YFSETQ. The CDR3, as DNA: TGCGCCAGCAGGCCCACAGGGGAAGGGTCCGGGGAGCTGTTTTTT. This gives the protein CASRPTGEGSGELFF.

This clonotype was counted a few times. V gene TRBV20-1 combines with J gene TRBJ2-2; 9 bases align to TRBD1. With 6 bases clipped from V and 3 bases from J, the junction kept 8 bases outside the gene matches. This CDR3 has 15 amino acids. CDR1 is DFQATT and CDR2 is SNEGSKA in the germline V gene (reference sequence). CDR3 loop: CSAPTGGLYTGELFF. The CDR3 DNA follows: TGCAGTGCCCCCACAGGGGGCCTATACACCGGGGAGCTGTTTTTT.

The chain carries TRBV4-3 and TRBJ2-5; 11 bases match TRBD2. Losses at the gene ends were 0 bases for V and 3 bases for J; bases not matched to a gene: 3. The CDR3 totals 16 residues. Germline V gene sequence: CDR1 LGHNA, CDR2 YSLEER. CDR3 residues: CASSQEVSGGEETQYF. In DNA, the CDR3 is TGCGCCAGCAGCCAAGAGGTTAGCGGGGGGGAAGAGACCCAGTACTTC.

There are many counts of this clonotype. The chain uses TRBV5-1 and TRBJ2-7; D possibly corresponds to TRBD2 (5 bases). The ends were cut back, 2 bases at V and 5 bases at J, with 20 bases in the middle. This CDR3 is built from 16 residues. Germline V CDR1 and CDR2: SGHRS, YFSETQ. The CDR3, as DNA: TGCGCCAGCAGCTTAGAAAACCGAGGGAATTTCGACGAGCAGTACTTC. It translates to CASSLENRGNFDEQYF.

This rearrangement joins TRBV12-3 or TRBV12-4 to TRBJ2-7; 10 bases map to TRBD2. Germline trimming cut 6 bases from V and 5 bases from J; bases unmatched to any gene: 7. The CDR3 consists of 14 residues. CDR3 sequence (DNA): TGTGCCAGCAGCCGTAGCGGGGGGTTACACGAGCAGTACTTC. It is translated as CASSRSGGLHEQYF.

J is TRBJ2-7 and V is TRBV11-1; D is uncertain. The V and J ends lost 5 bases and 5 bases respectively, with 10 bases between them. CDR3 length: 12 amino acids. Germline CDR1 and CDR2: SGHAT and FQDESV (reference sequence). The CDR3 region is CASSNQGDEQYF. The CDR3 DNA reads TGTGCCAGCAGCAACCAAGGCGACGAGCAGTACTTC.